This paragraph covers one T cell receptor beta chain sequence. This sample is part of a study of identical twins. Healthy Caucasian individuals made up all the donors. TCRdb reanalysed the 5' RACE reads using MiXCR and keeps one entry per CDR3 protein. Seen here are 400,000 to 500,000 distinct CDR3 sequences, approximately 17% observed once, and the top ten hold roughly 12%. This sequence was found in a middle-aged man in good health. The sample comprised naive T cells sorted from blood.

DNA of the CDR3: TGTGCCAGTAGTATGGGGAGAAACTCCTACGAGCAGTACTTC. It specifies CASSMGRNSYEQYF. J is TRBJ2-7 and V is TRBV19, with D perhaps matching TRBD2 (5 bases). The CDR3 spans 14 residues. Germline V gives CDR1 LNHDA, CDR2 SQIVND (reference sequence). Trimming cost V 3 bases and J 0 bases, with 9 bases left between them.